This T cell receptor (beta chain) was sequenced in a study of long-term antiretroviral therapy in people with HIV. Comment on this clone: As yet, its antigen is unknown.

CDR1 is MDHEN, CDR2 SYDVKM, per germline. V dropped 5 bases and J dropped 8; count of bases not matched to a gene: 14. The CDR3 runs to 15 residues. Points from the study as a whole: Even long-term ART left TRB diversity below transplant donor controls, despite gains. Pre-ART clonal expansion yielded clones that dominated the repertoire at all time points.

The samples, holding about 1-10 million cryopreserved PBMC, were thawed before DNA extraction was carried out. Researchers ran immunoSEQ v3.0 at survey level. Repertoires were generated with immunoSEQ multiplex PCR, while TCRdb's copy carries only in-frame clones and drops some. The top ten hold almost 8% of the sample, which has about 18,000 clones, about 77% seen once. The source was unsorted PBMCs, collected at the start of antiretroviral therapy, before treatment. This clonotype originated in a woman aged 40-49 years with HIV. This chain uses TRBV28 with TRBJ1-2, with TRBD1 matching over 7 bases. CDR3 region: CASSRRLGGGHGYTF. The CDR3, as DNA: TGTGCCAGCAGTCGCCGGTTAGGGGGCGGTCACGGCTACACCTTC.